A single sample is the source of the 5 T cell receptor beta chains below, sequenced in a study of T cell responses to AZD1222 COVID-19 vaccine. Measured with immunoSEQ multiplex PCR; TCRdb has only the in-frame clones, and not every one. This sample has around 180,000 clones; around 91% occur once, and the top ten carry about 6.9%. The source material was peripheral blood, sampled on day 0 of AZD1222 vaccination. These TCRs come from an adult in good health.

The rearrangement uses TRBV7-2 and TRBJ2-7, with 15 positions matching TRBD2. Germline CDR1 SGHTA, CDR2 FQGNSA. V dropped 3 bases and J dropped 3; count of bases not matched to a gene: 6. The CDR3 has 17 residues. CDR3 in amino acids: CASSLGLAGGRSYEQYF. DNA for the CDR3: TGTGCCAGCAGCTTGGGACTAGCGGGGGGCCGTAGCTACGAGCAGTACTTC.

The CDR3 coding sequence is TGTGCCAGCAGCTTATCCCCCGCAGGGATGGGGAATCAGCCCCAGCATTTT. Its translation is CASSLSPAGMGNQPQHF. The V and J genes are TRBV12-1 and TRBJ1-5; the table's D call TRBD1 went unverified against the DNA. TRBV12-1 is flagged as a pseudogene. This CDR3 contains 17 residues.

The chain employs TRBV6-5 and TRBJ2-1; D is perhaps TRBD1 (6 bases). Germline loops: CDR1 MNHEY, CDR2 SVGAGI. The CDR3 runs 16 residues. V was shortened by 2 bases and J by 5 bases, with 16 bases between the two germline ends. The CDR3 sequence is CASSYGLGGVNNEQFF. The CDR3 region has the DNA TGTGCCAGCAGTTACGGGTTAGGGGGAGTGAACAATGAGCAGTTCTTC.

The chain uses TRBV15 and TRBJ2-7, with D tentatively TRBD1 (6 bases). This CDR3 comprises 12 residues. Germline-derived CDR1 and CDR2 are LNHNV and YYDKDF (reference sequence). Trimming pared 6 bases from V and 4 bases from J, leaving 10 bases between. The DNA of the CDR3 is TGTGCCACCAGTACAGGGTTTTACGAGCAGTACTTC. Amino acid sequence: CATSTGFYEQYF.

The chain couples TRBV4-1 to TRBJ2-5, with D perhaps given as TRBD1 or TRBD2 (5 bases each). CDR1 and CDR2 (germline): MGHRA, YSYEKL. V was shortened by 4 bases and J by 1 base, with 13 bases between the two germline ends. The CDR3 runs 15 residues. The CDR3 region is CASSPRPGTQETQYF. The DNA for the CDR3 is TGCGCCAGCAGCCCAAGACCTGGGACCCAAGAGACCCAGTACTTC.